These T cell receptor beta chains were read from a single sample in a study of blood T cell repertoires in COVID-19. The method was immunoSEQ multiplex PCR; TCRdb's version includes in-frame clones alone and lacks a portion of them. The sample records hundreds of thousands of clones, 89% being singletons. What was sequenced was peripheral blood. The receptors stem from a woman younger than 45 with COVID-19, enrolled during active disease. Each CDR3 is given with its conserved first and last residue. A D gene is named only where the DNA matches it firmly. A clone size is listed for some rows: how often the clone was seen (once, few, many), or a class if it is expanded.

cdr3_aa	cdr3_nt	clone_size	v_call	j_call	d_call
CASSREMNSNYGYTF	TGTGCCAGCAGCCGAGAAATGAACTCTAACTATGGCTACACCTTC	-	TRBV28	TRBJ1-2	-
CASSLGLRETQYF	TGTGCCAGCAGCTTGGGGTTGCGGGAGACCCAGTACTTC	-	TRBV5-8	TRBJ2-5	-
CASSEIPPEQYF	TGCGCCAGCAGTGAGATCCCCCCTGAGCAGTACTTC	-	TRBV10-2	TRBJ2-7	-
CASSISILYGYTF	TGTGCCAGTAGTATATCTATCCTCTATGGCTACACCTTC	-	TRBV19	TRBJ1-2	-
CASSEPGGGGELFF	TGTGCCAGCAGTGAACCAGGGGGCGGGGGGGAGCTGTTTTTT	few	TRBV6-1	TRBJ2-2	TRBD1
CAARSGDTGELFF	TGTGCCGCCCGATCAGGTGACACCGGGGAGCTGTTTTTT	few	TRBV6-5	TRBJ2-2	-
CASSSAGLGDYVGNTIYF	TGTGCCAGCAGTTCGGCAGGGTTAGGCGATTATGTGGGAAACACCATATATTTT	once	TRBV7-2	TRBJ1-3	-
CASSDFSGANVLTF	TGTGCCAGTTCGGACTTCTCTGGGGCCAACGTCCTGACTTTC	-	TRBV19	TRBJ2-6	-
CASSKVGGEETQYF	TGTGCCAGTAGTAAAGTAGGGGGCGAAGAGACCCAGTACTTC	-	TRBV19	TRBJ2-5	TRBD1
CASSVGGINSPLHF	TGTGCCAGCAGCGTCGGGGGAATCAATTCACCCCTCCACTTT	-	TRBV9	TRBJ1-6	-
CASSYMIRDEQFF	TGTGCCAGCAGTTATATGATCCGCGATGAGCAGTTCTTC	-	TRBV6-2/TRBV6-3	TRBJ2-1	-
CASSLGIGRDNSPLHF	TGTGCCAGCAGCTTAGGTATAGGGAGGGATAATTCACCCCTCCACTTT	-	TRBV11-2	TRBJ1-6	-
CASRRTGNEKLFF	TGTGCCAGCAGAAGGACAGGGAATGAAAAACTGTTTTTT	-	TRBV28	TRBJ1-4	TRBD1
CASSLTGDGTNTEAFF	TGTGCCAGCAGCCTTACAGGGGACGGGACGAACACTGAAGCTTTCTTT	-	TRBV27	TRBJ1-1	TRBD1
CASSVVSRAGELFF	TGTGCCAGCAGCGTAGTGTCCCGTGCCGGGGAGCTGTTTTTT	-	TRBV9	TRBJ2-2	-
CASSYSGTGDSPLHF	TGTGCCAGCAGTTACTCCGGGACAGGGGATTCACCCCTCCACTTT	once	TRBV6-5	TRBJ1-6	TRBD1
CASSLGQGWAGNTIYF	TGTGCCAGCAGCTTGGGACAGGGGTGGGCTGGAAACACCATATATTTT	-	TRBV7-9	TRBJ1-3	TRBD1
CASSQVQGPNQPQHF	TGTGCCAGCAGCCAAGTACAGGGGCCCAATCAGCCCCAGCATTTT	-	TRBV4-2	TRBJ1-5	TRBD1
CASSLTHPQGTGDTQYF	TGCGCCAGCAGCTTAACCCATCCACAGGGAACAGGAGATACGCAGTATTTT	-	TRBV5-1	TRBJ2-3	-
CASKGSGTRGEQFF	TGTGCCAGCAAGGGGAGCGGGACCCGAGGTGAGCAGTTCTTC	-	TRBV6-5	TRBJ2-1	TRBD2
CASSLMGQLNTEAFF	TGTGCCAGCAGCTTAATGGGACAACTGAACACTGAAGCTTTCTTT	-	TRBV7-2	TRBJ1-1	-
CATSDPQRGHNEQFF	TGTGCCACCAGTGATCCTCAGCGGGGCCACAATGAGCAGTTCTTC	-	TRBV24-1	TRBJ2-1	TRBD2
CASSKVMDYSNQPQHF	TGTGCCAGCAGCAAAGTCATGGACTATAGCAATCAGCCCCAGCATTTT	-	TRBV21-1	TRBJ1-5	-
CASSLITGQPPTRSNQPQHF	TGTGCCAGCAGCTTAATCACGGGACAGCCACCCACCCGGAGCAATCAGCCCCAGCATTTT	-	TRBV11-3	TRBJ1-5	TRBD1